This TCR beta chain was profiled in a study of human T cells and chemical hapten exposure. The time point was: patch test 1, 2 weeks after DPC sensitization. Treatment in this sample: therapeutic diphenylcyclopropenone sensitization with weekly scalp DPC. This CDR3 region has 15 residues. J lost 6 bases, V lost 4 bases, and 9 bases had no gene match. Per germline, CDR1 KGHDR and CDR2 SFDVKD. TCRdb re-derived calls from the RACE reads in MiXCR, one entry per CDR3 protein. There are more than 65,000 distinct CDR3 sequences in the sample; 10% occur only once, and 1.1% to 1.5% lies in the top ten. This clonotype was counted a few times.

This clonotype was sampled from a woman aged 50 to 65 with alopecia areata. Some clones in this sample may be carry-over from other donors' samples. This chain joins TRBV24-1 and TRBJ2-3; TRBD2 matches at 7 bases. The sample here was whole blood, taken in connection with sensitization to the hapten diphenylcyclopropenone (DPC). This CDR3 reads CATSDAGRGGDTQYF. Written as DNA, the CDR3 is TGTGCCACCAGTGACGCCGGACGGGGAGGGGATACGCAGTATTTT.